These 5 T cell receptor beta chains were sequenced from one sample in a study of blood T cells in healthy people across ages. A second PCR, run for about 7 to 12 cycles, used a sample-barcoded 5' primer plus a J-beta primer mix. MiXCR was run by TCRdb on the 5' RACE reads, yielding one entry per CDR3 protein. The table lists about 1.8 million distinct CDR3 sequences, around 48% of them singletons. The sequenced sample consisted of blood. The origin of the receptors is a woman aged 40 to 50 in good health.

This clonotype was detected only a few times. The genes are TRBV29-1 and TRBJ2-7; D is tentatively TRBD1 or TRBD2 (6 bases each). Per germline, CDR1 SQVTM and CDR2 ANQGSEA. CDR3 size: 13 residues. The germline V and J ends were trimmed by 4 bases and 7 bases, with 17 bases remaining between them. The CDR3: CSVGTGRSREQYF. The DNA of the CDR3 is TGCAGCGTTGGAACAGGGAGGTCCAGGGAGCAGTACTTC.

This clonotype was observed a handful of times. CDR3 residues: CAISRDRGYGYTF. The CDR3 DNA reads TGTGCCATCTCGCGCGACAGGGGGTATGGCTACACCTTC. J is TRBJ1-2 and V is TRBV10-3; TRBD1 matches 9 bases. J gave up 5 bases and V 8 bases, and 6 bases lay outside the gene matches. The CDR3 consists of 13 residues. Germline-derived CDR1 and CDR2 are ENHRY and SYGVKD.

Concerning this clonotype: This may be a read error: a much more frequent sequence differs by one nucleotide. This rearrangement joins TRBV4-3 to TRBJ2-7; 7 bases map to TRBD2. The CDR3 spans 15 residues. The V gene's germline CDR1 is LGHNA and CDR2 YSLEER. CDR3: CVSSQAAGGNYEQYF. CDR3 bases: TGCGTCAGCAGCCAAGCGGCCGGGGGGAATTACGAGCAGTACTTC.

This clonotype was seen at least ten times. The V call is TRBV20-1, the J call TRBJ2-5; TRBD2 is a possible D gene (5 bases). V dropped 5 bases and J dropped 4 bases, with 11 bases sitting between them. This CDR3 is built from 12 residues. Germline V gene sequence: CDR1 DFQATT, CDR2 SNEGSKA (reference sequence). The CDR3 coding sequence is TGCAGTGCTCTCGGGATCCCAGAGACCCAGTACTTC. It translates to CSALGIPETQYF.

The V gene is TRBV24-1, the J gene TRBJ2-4, with 8 nucleotides matching TRBD2. Germline V gene sequence: CDR1 KGHDR, CDR2 SFDVKD. V gave up 9 bases and J gave up 3 bases; unmatched junction bases: 3. CDR3 size: 13 residues. This CDR3 is CATSGGGKNIQYF. The CDR3 nucleotides read TGTGCCACCTCGGGAGGGGGCAAAAACATTCAGTACTTC.